The source of this T cell receptor beta chain is a study of blood T cell repertoires in COVID-19. Study details: Both acute and convalescent COVID-19 samples were obtained from the United States, Italy and Spain. T cells, B-cell-depleted T cells, or PBMCs provided the cDNA or gDNA that served as material.

Under the authors' procedure: Nucleated cell counts were estimated from reference gene primer amplification. The table came from immunoSEQ multiplex PCR; TCRdb's copy has only in-frame clones and leaves some out. That table furnishes V, J and clone size, whereas the DNA furnished D and trimming. This sample has roughly 200,000 clones, with around nine tenths found just once. This CDR3 has 13 amino acids. V was pared by 3 bases and J by 6 bases, with 12 bases between. Per germline, CDR1 MNHNS and CDR2 SASEGT. The V call is TRBV6-1, the J call TRBJ2-7, with D tentatively TRBD2 (5 bases). The sequenced sample consisted of peripheral blood. This TCR came from a man in his 60s with active or convalescent COVID-19. The CDR3 DNA reads TGTGCCAGCAGTGAGCGCGGGTTCCGCGAGCAGTACTTC. Translated, it gives CASSERGFREQYF.